This record looks at one TCR beta chain sequence and its context. Its antigen remains unidentified. No per-base quality is available; no much larger clone lies one base away. Ophthalmopathy patients had moderately to severely active disease, Clinical Activity Score of at least 3, NOSPECS grade of at least 4, and duration under 3 months. Exclusion was applied to patients with uncontrolled infections, other autoimmune diseases, pregnancy or lactation. Diagnoses were established on the basis of clinical symptoms, serum thyroxine and TRAb, thyroid ultrasound, and orbital computed tomography. PBMCs were isolated from about 10 ml of fresh peripheral blood by Ficoll-Paque density gradient centrifugation. Total RNA was extracted with Trizol reagent, and quality was checked on an Agilent 2100 Bioanalyzer. The TCR beta CDR3 regions were amplified from the RNA transcripts. The TCR CDR3 was subjected to a first round of RT-PCR using the HTBI primer set and the Qiagen OneStep RT-PCR kit. A second multiplex PCR round built the libraries, followed by size selection and purification. Paired-end sequencing of the libraries was performed with 100 bp reads on an Illumina HiSeq2000. Turning to the authors' computational methods: SOAPnuke was used to process the raw data, throwing out any read that contained adapters or uncalled bases, had a mean Phred below 15, or lacked an exact constant-primer or identifier match. COPE v1.2.5 was used to merge high-quality paired reads, and clonotypes were defined as unique nucleotide sequences. Clonotypes were aligned to IMGT TRBV, TRBD and TRBJ reference segments using MiTCR v1.1. The analysis included only V-J combinations with a frequency above 0.0001, which together covered approximately 99% of the repertoires. A TCS score was defined as the ratio of F50 (clonal expansion) to E x V (chaos), with BLOSUM62-based TCRdist applied between CDR3 peptides within each V-J. Welch's t-statistics and random forest reduced fewer than 550 V-J features to 13, which were used in a naive Bayes classifier (R e1071). Thyroid-blood repertoire similarity was quantified with the Morisita-Horn index. TCRdb passed the public sequencing reads through fastp at Q25 and MiXCR, retaining productive beta sequences. Every CDR3 protein is listed once, alongside the most common genes and DNA of its rows. The V and J calls, along with clone size, are taken from TCRdb and not from the paper's own processing. Present in this sample are approximately 600,000 distinct CDR3 sequences, roughly 14% of which were seen just once. The ten largest account for around 4.5% of the sample.

This sample was included in a study of T cells in Graves' hyperthyroidism and ophthalmopathy (dated by TCRdb to about 2019). Study-level background: Peripheral blood samples were taken at the time of initial diagnosis, prior to any treatment. Following sampling, methimazole starting at 30 mg daily was given to hyperthyroidism patients, and high-dose intravenous methylprednisolone was given to ophthalmopathy patients. The paper reports TCR Vbeta CDR3 sequencing of roughly 140 peripheral blood samples: 40 or so ophthalmopathy, approximately 74 hyperthyroidism and 17 progressor patients. To identify distinguishing TCR V-J signatures, a discovery cohort of 95 to 100 patients was used, comprising 40 to 45 with Graves' ophthalmopathy and around 60 with stable Graves' hyperthyroidism. In addition, the study compared T-cell repertoires in thyroid tissue and in blood from roughly six Graves' hyperthyroidism patients. An independent validation cohort of 18 to 20 hyperthyroidism patients and over 15 patients who later progressed to ophthalmopathy tested prospective prediction of ophthalmopathy. For training and testing, the approximately 97 patients in the discovery cohort were randomly divided in a 7:3 ratio.

The paper as a whole reports these results and caveats: Ophthalmopathy was separated from stable hyperthyroidism by a 13 V-J signature model, with around 90% sensitivity and about 81% specificity obtained in cross-validation and 80%/75% obtained in testing. No statistical method was used to set the sample size in advance, and investigators knew the group allocation. In validation, progression to ophthalmopathy was predicted by the model with nearly 71% sensitivity and just over 72% specificity, a median of approximately 7.1 months before onset. Blood samples also contained most of the expanded thyroid clonotypes (frequency above 0.001), which suggests that blood repertoires may reflect thyroid immune responses.

This TCR came from a woman aged 35 to 49 with Graves' ophthalmopathy. Specimen: blood.

For the CDR3, the sequence is CASAGADGNTIYF. In nucleotide form, the sequence is TGTGCCAGCGCGGGGGCGGATGGAAACACCATATATTTT. This sequence uses TRBV6-1 and TRBJ1-3; the D gene is perhaps TRBD1, on 6 matching bases. V and J lose 8 bases and 3 bases, and a span of 11 bases separates them. Reading from cysteine to phenylalanine, the CDR3 counts 13 amino acids. Only the CDR3 part of the read is kept: 39 bases, read in frame from the first base. The germline V gene gives CDR1 as MNHNS and CDR2 as SASEGT.